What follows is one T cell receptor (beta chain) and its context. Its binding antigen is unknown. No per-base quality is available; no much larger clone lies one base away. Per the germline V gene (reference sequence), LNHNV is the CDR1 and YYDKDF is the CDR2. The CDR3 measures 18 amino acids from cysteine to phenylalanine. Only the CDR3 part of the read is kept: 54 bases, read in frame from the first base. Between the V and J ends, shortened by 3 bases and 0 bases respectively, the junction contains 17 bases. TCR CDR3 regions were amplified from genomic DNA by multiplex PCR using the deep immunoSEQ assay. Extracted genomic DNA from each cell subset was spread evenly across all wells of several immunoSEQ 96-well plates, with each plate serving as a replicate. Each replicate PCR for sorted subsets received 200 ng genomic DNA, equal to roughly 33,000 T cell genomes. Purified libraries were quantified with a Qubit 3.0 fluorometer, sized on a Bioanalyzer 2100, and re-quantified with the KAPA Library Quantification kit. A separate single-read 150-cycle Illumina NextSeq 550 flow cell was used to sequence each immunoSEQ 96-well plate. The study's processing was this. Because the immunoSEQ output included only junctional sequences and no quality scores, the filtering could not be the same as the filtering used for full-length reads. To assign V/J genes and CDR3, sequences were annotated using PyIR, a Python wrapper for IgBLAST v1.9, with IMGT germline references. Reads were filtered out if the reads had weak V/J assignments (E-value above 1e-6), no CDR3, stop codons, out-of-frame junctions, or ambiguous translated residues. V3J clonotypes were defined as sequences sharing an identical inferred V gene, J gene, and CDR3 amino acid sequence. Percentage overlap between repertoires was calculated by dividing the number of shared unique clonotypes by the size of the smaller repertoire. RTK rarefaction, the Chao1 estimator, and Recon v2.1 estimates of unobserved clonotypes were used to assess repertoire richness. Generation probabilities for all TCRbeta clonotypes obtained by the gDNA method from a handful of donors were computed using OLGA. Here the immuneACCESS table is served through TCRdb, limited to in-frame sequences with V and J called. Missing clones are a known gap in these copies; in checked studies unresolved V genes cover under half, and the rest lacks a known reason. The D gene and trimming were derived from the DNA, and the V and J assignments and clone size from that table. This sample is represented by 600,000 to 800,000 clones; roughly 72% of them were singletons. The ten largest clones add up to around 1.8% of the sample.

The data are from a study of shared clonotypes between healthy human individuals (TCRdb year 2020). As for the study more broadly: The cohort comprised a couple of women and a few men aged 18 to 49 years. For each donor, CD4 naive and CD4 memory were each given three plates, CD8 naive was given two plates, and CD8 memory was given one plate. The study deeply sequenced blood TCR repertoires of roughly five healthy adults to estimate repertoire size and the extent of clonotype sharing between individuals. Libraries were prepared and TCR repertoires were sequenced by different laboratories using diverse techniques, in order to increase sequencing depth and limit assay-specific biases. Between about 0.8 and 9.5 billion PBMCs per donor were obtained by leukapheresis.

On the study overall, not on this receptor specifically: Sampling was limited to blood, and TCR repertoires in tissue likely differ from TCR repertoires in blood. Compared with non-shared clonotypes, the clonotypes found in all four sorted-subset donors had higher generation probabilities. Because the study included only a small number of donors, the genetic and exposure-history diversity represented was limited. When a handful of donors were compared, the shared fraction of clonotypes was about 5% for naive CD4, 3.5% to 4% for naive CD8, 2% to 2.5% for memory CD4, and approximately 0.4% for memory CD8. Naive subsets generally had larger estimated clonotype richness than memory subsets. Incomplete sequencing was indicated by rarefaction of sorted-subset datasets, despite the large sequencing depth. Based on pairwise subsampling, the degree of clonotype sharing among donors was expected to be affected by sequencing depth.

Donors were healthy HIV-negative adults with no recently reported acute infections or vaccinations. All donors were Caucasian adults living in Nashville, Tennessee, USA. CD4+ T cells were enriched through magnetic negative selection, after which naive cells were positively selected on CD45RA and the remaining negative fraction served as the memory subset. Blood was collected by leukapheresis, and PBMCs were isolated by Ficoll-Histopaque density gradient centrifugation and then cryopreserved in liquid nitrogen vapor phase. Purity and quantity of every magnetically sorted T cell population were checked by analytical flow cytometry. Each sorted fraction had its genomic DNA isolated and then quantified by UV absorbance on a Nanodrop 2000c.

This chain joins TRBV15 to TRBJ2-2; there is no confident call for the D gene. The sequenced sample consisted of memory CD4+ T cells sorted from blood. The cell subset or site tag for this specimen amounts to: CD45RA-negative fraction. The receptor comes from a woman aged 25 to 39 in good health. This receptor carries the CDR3 CATSSSLYWTPNTGELFF. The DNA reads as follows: TGTGCCACCAGCAGTTCCCTTTATTGGACCCCGAACACCGGGGAGCTGTTTTTT.